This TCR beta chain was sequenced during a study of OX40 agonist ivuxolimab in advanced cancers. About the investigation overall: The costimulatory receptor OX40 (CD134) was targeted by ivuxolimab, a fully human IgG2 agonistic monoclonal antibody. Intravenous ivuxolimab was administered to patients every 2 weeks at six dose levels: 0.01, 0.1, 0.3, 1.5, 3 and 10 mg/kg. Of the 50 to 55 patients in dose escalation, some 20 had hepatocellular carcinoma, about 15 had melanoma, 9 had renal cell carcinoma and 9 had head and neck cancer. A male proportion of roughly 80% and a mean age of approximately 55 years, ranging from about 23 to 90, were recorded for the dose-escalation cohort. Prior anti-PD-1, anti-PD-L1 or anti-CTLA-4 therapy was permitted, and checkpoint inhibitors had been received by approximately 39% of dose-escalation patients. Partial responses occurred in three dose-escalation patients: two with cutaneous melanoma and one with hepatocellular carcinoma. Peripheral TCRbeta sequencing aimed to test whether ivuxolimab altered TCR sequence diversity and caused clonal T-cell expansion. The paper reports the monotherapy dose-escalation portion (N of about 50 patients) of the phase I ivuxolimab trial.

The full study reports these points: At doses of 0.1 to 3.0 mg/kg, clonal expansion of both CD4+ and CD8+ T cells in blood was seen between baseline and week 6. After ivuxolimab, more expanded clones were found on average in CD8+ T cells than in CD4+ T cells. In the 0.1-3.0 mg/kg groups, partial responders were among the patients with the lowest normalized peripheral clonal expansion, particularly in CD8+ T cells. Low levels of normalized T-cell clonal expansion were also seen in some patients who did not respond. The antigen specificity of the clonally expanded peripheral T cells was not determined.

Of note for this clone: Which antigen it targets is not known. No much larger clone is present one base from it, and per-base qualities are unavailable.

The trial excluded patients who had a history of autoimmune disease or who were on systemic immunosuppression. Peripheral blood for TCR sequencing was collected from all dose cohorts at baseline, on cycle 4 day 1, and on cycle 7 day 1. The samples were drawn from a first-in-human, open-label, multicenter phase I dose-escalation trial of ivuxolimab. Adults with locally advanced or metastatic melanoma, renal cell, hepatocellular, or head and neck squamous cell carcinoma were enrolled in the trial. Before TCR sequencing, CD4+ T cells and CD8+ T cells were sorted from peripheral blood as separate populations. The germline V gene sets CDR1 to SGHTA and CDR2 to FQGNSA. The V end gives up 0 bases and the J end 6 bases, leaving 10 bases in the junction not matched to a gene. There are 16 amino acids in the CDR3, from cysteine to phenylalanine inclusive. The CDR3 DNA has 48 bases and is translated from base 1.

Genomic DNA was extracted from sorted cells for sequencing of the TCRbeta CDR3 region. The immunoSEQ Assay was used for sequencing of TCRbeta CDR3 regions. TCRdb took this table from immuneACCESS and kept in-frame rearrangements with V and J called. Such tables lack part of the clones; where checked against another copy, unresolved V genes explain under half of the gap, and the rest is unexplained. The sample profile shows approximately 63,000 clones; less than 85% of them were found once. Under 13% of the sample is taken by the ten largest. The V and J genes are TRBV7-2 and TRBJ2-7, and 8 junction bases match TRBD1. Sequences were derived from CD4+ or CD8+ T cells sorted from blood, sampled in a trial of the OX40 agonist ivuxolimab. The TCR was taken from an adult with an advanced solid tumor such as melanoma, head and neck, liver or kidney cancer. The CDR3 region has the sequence CASSLAALDRASEQYF. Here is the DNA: TGTGCCAGCAGCTTAGCGGCCTTGGACAGGGCTTCCGAGCAGTACTTC.